The source of this T cell receptor beta chain is a study of CD8+CD57+ T cells in acquired aplastic anemia. Study-wide context: DNA per sorted CD4+ or CD8+ sample ranged about 0.17 to 27.4 ug, averaging roughly 3.3 ug. Reads per healthy sample averaged approximately 9.9 million (CD4+) and some 12 million (CD8+). Whole-study findings and limits: Patients and controls had in common approximately 30 CD8+ CDR3 sequences.

The use of genomic DNA as template underpinned the TCR beta VDJ and CDR3 profiling. Each CDR3 protein gets one entry after TCRdb re-called the reads with MiXCR. The sample contains some 170,000 distinct CDR3 sequences, roughly 48% of which appear only once. The CDR3 is made up of 13 amino acids. Germline V gives CDR1 SGHTA, CDR2 FQGNSA. Trimming took 8 bases from V and 2 from J, leaving 11 bases between them. Comment on this clonotype: The antigen is undetermined.

This sequence joins TRBV7-2 and TRBJ2-3; a possible D gene is TRBD2 (5 bases). Input material: sorted CD4+, CD8+, or CD8+CD57+ T cells (not recorded which) from PBMCs. The TCR comes from a human donor in good health. CDR3 residues: CASAAEHTDTQYF. In DNA form, the CDR3 reads TGTGCCAGCGCAGCGGAACACACAGATACGCAGTATTTT.